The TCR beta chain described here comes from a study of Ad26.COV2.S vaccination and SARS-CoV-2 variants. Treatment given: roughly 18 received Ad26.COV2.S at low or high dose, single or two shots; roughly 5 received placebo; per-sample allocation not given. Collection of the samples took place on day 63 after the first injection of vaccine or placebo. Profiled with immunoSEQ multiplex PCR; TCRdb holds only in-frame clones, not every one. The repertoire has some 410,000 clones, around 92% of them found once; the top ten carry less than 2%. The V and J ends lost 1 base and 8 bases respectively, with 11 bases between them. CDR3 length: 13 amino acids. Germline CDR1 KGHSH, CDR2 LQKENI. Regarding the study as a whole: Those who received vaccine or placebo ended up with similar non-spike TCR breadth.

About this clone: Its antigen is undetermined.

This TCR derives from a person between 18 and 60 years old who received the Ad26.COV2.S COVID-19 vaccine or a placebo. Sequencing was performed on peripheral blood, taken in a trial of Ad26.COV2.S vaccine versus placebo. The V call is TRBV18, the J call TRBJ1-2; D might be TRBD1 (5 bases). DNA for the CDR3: TGTGCCAGCTCACCACAAGGTGACAGAGGCTACACCTTC. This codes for CASSPQGDRGYTF. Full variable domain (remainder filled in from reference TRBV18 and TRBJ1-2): NAGVMQNPRHLVRRRGQEARLRCSPMKGHSHVYWYRQLPEEGLKFMVYLQKENIIDESGMPKERFSAEFPKEGPSILRIQQVVRGDSAAYFCASSPQGDRGYTFGSGTRLTVV.